The source of this T cell receptor (beta chain) is a study of T cell responses to AZD1222 COVID-19 vaccine. Study-level findings and limits: Donors, mostly white British, included more females; clonal diversity was possibly underestimated. Spike-specific TCR breadth and depth were elevated following two AZD1222 doses. Every sample of the repertoires postdated the peak T cell response. Reports say nearly half of spike-specific TCRs go after unmutated variant regions.

Remarks on this clone: No antigen is known for it.

V shed 3 bases and J 7 bases; nucleotides not matched to a gene: 4. Germline V lookup: CDR1 SGDLS, CDR2 YYNGEE. The CDR3 extends over 14 amino acids. TCRdb's table, derived via immunoSEQ multiplex PCR, lists solely in-frame clones and lacks some. The sample consists of around 150,000 clones, 90% of them appearing once. The sample here was peripheral blood, taken 28 days after the second AZD1222 dose. This clonotype originated in an adult who received the AZD1222 COVID-19 vaccine. The chain couples TRBV9 to TRBJ2-2, with 9 positions matching TRBD2. CDR3 residues: CASSGREGHGELFF. In DNA, the CDR3 is TGTGCCAGCAGCGGGCGGGAGGGCCACGGGGAGCTGTTTTTT.